This T cell receptor (beta chain) was sequenced during a study of blood T cell repertoires in COVID-19. Before they entered the study, exposed participants had met a COVID-19 case within 2 weeks. Data came from immunoSEQ multiplex PCR; TCRdb stores just in-frame clones and leaves some out. The sample lists around 330,000 clones; about 85% were seen once. The CDR3 contains 13 residues. Trimming pared 1 base from V and 4 bases from J, leaving 7 bases between. Germline values: CDR1 SGHTA, CDR2 FQGNSA. This TCR was recovered from a woman aged 25 to 39 who had been exposed to COVID-19. The V gene is TRBV7-2, the J gene TRBJ1-2; D ambiguous. Sequencing used PBMCs or T cells enriched from blood (not recorded which). Here the CDR3 DNA reads TGTGCCAGCAGCTTAGTCGAGTTCTATGGCTACACCTTC. It codes for CASSLVEFYGYTF.